These 28 T cell receptor beta chains were all obtained from the same sample, sequenced in a study of cytomegalovirus exposure and HLA in healthy donors. Vbeta (60) and Jbeta (13) primers were used in the PCR. Produced via immunoSEQ multiplex PCR; TCRdb's table is partial and in-frame only. The table records 110,000 to 150,000 clones, less than 10% of them present only once. The sample comprised PBMCs. Receptors originate from a male donor in good health and CMV-seronegative.

The rearrangement joins TRBV5-4 to TRBJ2-3; D may be TRBD2 (6 bases). CDR1 and CDR2 from the germline V gene are SGHNT and YYREEE (reference sequence). The length of the CDR3 is 16 residues. Trimming pared 1 base from V and 0 bases from J, leaving 12 bases between. CDR3 in amino acids: CASSLIAATSTDTQYF. Written as DNA, the CDR3 is TGTGCCAGCAGCTTGATAGCGGCGACTAGCACAGATACGCAGTATTTT.

This clone was seen a handful of times. The identical CDR3 is also encoded by other nucleotide sequences in the sample. The chain employs TRBV27 and TRBJ1-2, with TRBD1 as a possible D gene (6 bases). Germline CDR1 MNHEY, CDR2 SMNVEV (reference sequence). With 2 bases removed from V and 2 bases from J, the gap between germline ends came to 6 bases. The CDR3 consists of 13 residues. The CDR3 DNA follows: TGTGCCAGCAGTTTACAGGGGAACTATGGCTACACCTTC. It is translated as CASSLQGNYGYTF.

J is TRBJ1-1 and V is TRBV4-3; 8 bases match TRBD1. Unmatched junction bases numbered 10, after V lost 0 bases and J lost 4 bases. This CDR3 spans 17 amino acids. Germline V CDR1 and CDR2: LGHNA, YSLEER. The CDR3 here is CASSQDMTGEKGTEAFF. CDR3 sequence (DNA): TGCGCCAGCAGCCAAGATATGACAGGGGAAAAGGGCACTGAAGCTTTCTTT.

The rearrangement uses TRBV14 and TRBJ1-1; 7 bases are shared with TRBD1. This CDR3 has 13 residues. Trimming at V came to 1 base and at J to 10 bases, leaving 6 bases not matched to a gene. Germline CDR1 and CDR2: SGHDN and FVKESK. The CDR3 sequence: CASSQGSTGRAFF. The DNA of the CDR3 is TGTGCCAGCAGCCAAGGGTCGACAGGGCGAGCTTTCTTT. The complete variable domain, with remaining parts taken from reference TRBV14 and TRBJ1-1, reads EAGVTQFPSHSVIEKGQTVTLRCDPISGHDNLYWYRRVMGKEIKFLLHFVKESKQDESGMPNNRFLAERTGGTYSTLKVQPAELEDSGVYFCASSQGSTGRAFFGQGTRLTVV.

This chain joins TRBV12-1 and TRBJ2-1; the tabulated D call, TRBD2, remains unverified against the DNA. TRBV12-1 is a listed pseudogene. The CDR3 is made up of 15 amino acids. The CDR3 DNA sequence: TGTGCCAGCAGCAGTCGTGGGACTAGCGGGCTTTGGGGGTTCTTC. Its translation: CASSSRGTSGLWGFF.

The V gene is TRBV6-1, the J gene TRBJ2-7, with D perhaps matching TRBD2 (6 bases). V gave up 1 base and J gave up 3 bases, with 13 bases separating them. The CDR3 runs 15 residues. Germline-derived CDR1 and CDR2 are MNHNS and SASEGT. The CDR3 protein is CASSEGGDGLYEQYF. DNA for the CDR3: TGTGCCAGCAGTGAAGGCGGGGACGGACTCTACGAGCAGTACTTC.

Only a few counts were recorded for this clone. CDR3 residues: CASSLAGRLNTEAFF. The CDR3, as DNA: TGTGCCAGCAGCTTAGCTGGGAGGCTGAACACTGAAGCTTTCTTT. The chain uses TRBV7-6 and TRBJ1-1; D not certain. The CDR3 consists of 15 residues. Trimming removed 0 bases from V and 0 bases from J, with 8 bases in between. Germline CDR1 SGHVS, CDR2 FNYEAQ. Drawing the rest from reference TRBV7-6 and TRBJ1-1, the complete variable domain is GAGVSQSPRYKVTKRGQDVALRCDPISGHVSLYWYRQALGQGPEFLTYFNYEAQQDKSGLPNDRFSAERPEGSISTLTIQRTEQRDSAMYRCASSLAGRLNTEAFFGQGTRLTVV.

This clone was seen more than once but under ten times. The V and J genes are TRBV28 and TRBJ2-5; D is possibly TRBD2 (6 bases). Looked up from germline, CDR1 is MDHEN and CDR2 is SYDVKM. Trimming took off 3 bases at V and 5 bases at J, with 16 bases between the two ends. CDR3 length equals 15 residues. CDR3 region: CASSFPKGRLETQYF. In DNA form, the CDR3 reads TGTGCCAGCAGTTTCCCGAAAGGGAGGCTGGAGACCCAGTACTTC.

The table lists this clone with a few counts. The J gene is TRBJ2-2, the V gene TRBV11-2; unclear D gene. CDR3 length: 11 amino acids. V lost 4 bases and J lost 7, with 4 bases in between. Per germline, CDR1 SGHAT and CDR2 FQNNGV. CDR3 DNA: TGTGCCAGCAGCTGGCACGGGGAGCTGTTTTTT. It is translated as CASSWHGELFF.

This clone was observed a few times. The chain has TRBV19 and TRBJ1-6, with 7 positions matching TRBD1. The germline gives CDR1 LNHDA, CDR2 SQIVND (reference sequence). The ends lost 5 bases at V and 13 bases at J; junction bases unmatched: 8. The CDR3 spans 13 residues. This CDR3 reads CASSFGTERPLHF. CDR3 nucleotide sequence: TGTGCCAGTAGTTTCGGGACAGAGCGTCCCCTCCACTTT.

The table lists this clone with a few counts. The rearrangement joins TRBV9 to TRBJ2-7; D remains unclear. CDR3 size: 15 residues. Trimming took off 2 bases at V and 6 bases at J, with 18 bases between the two ends. Germline assignment: CDR1 SGDLS and CDR2 YYNGEE. This CDR3 is CASSVQPGPAIEQYF. The CDR3 DNA sequence: TGTGCCAGCAGCGTTCAACCGGGTCCCGCCATCGAGCAGTACTTC.

This clone was recorded at least ten times. The rearrangement joins TRBV4-2 to TRBJ2-5; 9 nucleotides align to TRBD2. Trimming removed 1 base from V and 5 bases from J; junction bases left unmatched: 8. The CDR3 length is 16 residues. Germline CDR1 and CDR2: LGHNA and YNFKEQ. CDR3 loop: CASSQGWQAGGETQYF. CDR3 nucleotide sequence: TGTGCCAGCAGCCAAGGTTGGCAAGCGGGGGGTGAGACCCAGTACTTC.

This clone was found a few times. The rearrangement joins TRBV28 to TRBJ2-5; TRBD2 aligns across 8 bases. The germline V gene encodes CDR1 MDHEN and CDR2 SYDVKM. J gave up 7 bases and V 8 bases, and 12 bases lay outside the gene matches. The CDR3 contains 14 residues. CDR3 nucleotide sequence: TGTGCCAGCGCCCGGGGGGGCCGAGGGGTGACCCAGTACTTC. It encodes CASARGGRGVTQYF.

The genes are TRBV6-1 and TRBJ1-5; D may be TRBD1 (5 bases). The CDR3 runs 16 residues. The germline gives CDR1 MNHNS, CDR2 SASEGT. Trimming left V 4 bases short and J 0 bases short, with 13 bases between. The CDR3 reads CASSAERGYSNQPQHF. In DNA form, the CDR3 reads TGTGCCAGCAGTGCGGAAAGGGGATATAGCAATCAGCCCCAGCATTTT.

The chain joins TRBV9 to TRBJ1-3; tentatively, D is TRBD1 (6 bases). This CDR3 is 15 amino acids long. Trimming cost V 3 bases and J 5 bases, with 15 bases left between them. Germline V gene sequence: CDR1 SGDLS, CDR2 YYNGEE. The CDR3 nucleotides read TGTGCCAGCAGCGCAACGGACAGTTTAAGAAACACCATATATTTT. It yields the protein CASSATDSLRNTIYF.

This clone was seen only a few times. This sequence joins TRBV5-5 and TRBJ1-1; TRBD1 agrees at 8 bases. The CDR3 totals 15 residues. The ends lost 0 bases at V and 4 bases at J; junction bases unmatched: 5. Germline V gene lookup returns CDR1 SGHKS and CDR2 YYEKEE (reference sequence). CDR3 in amino acids: CASSLAAQGGTEAFF. In nucleotides, the CDR3 is TGTGCCAGCAGCTTGGCCGCACAGGGGGGCACTGAAGCTTTCTTT. Based on the CDR3 plus reference TRBV5-5 and TRBJ1-1, the full variable domain is DAGVTQSPTHLIKTRGQQVTLRCSPISGHKSVSWYQQVLGQGPQFIFQYYEKEERGRGNFPDRFSARQFPNYSSELNVNALLLGDSALYLCASSLAAQGGTEAFFGQGTRLTVV.

In this sample, this clone turned up a few times. The genes are TRBV15 and TRBJ2-7; 9 bases agree with TRBD1. The germline CDR1 and CDR2 sequences are LNHNV and YYDKDF (reference sequence). This CDR3 is 14 amino acids long. V gave up 4 bases and J gave up 3 bases; unmatched junction bases: 4. CDR3: CATSIRQGGYEQYF. The CDR3, as DNA: TGTGCCACCAGCATTCGACAGGGGGGCTACGAGCAGTACTTC. Together with reference TRBV15 and TRBJ2-7, the CDR3 gives the full variable domain: DAMVIQNPRYQVTQFGKPVTLSCSQTLNHNVMYWYQQKSSQAPKLLFHYYDKDFNNEADTPDNFQSRRPNTSFCFLDIRSPGLGDTAMYLCATSIRQGGYEQYFGPGTRLTVT.

V usage is TRBV2 and J usage is TRBJ2-2; 9 positions agree with TRBD1. Trimming at V came to 7 bases and at J to 3 bases, leaving 6 bases not matched to a gene. This CDR3 has 15 amino acids. Germline V CDR1 and CDR2: SNHLY, FYNNEI. The chain's CDR3 is CASIPWTGDTGELFF. CDR3 in DNA: TGTGCCAGCATCCCGTGGACAGGGGACACCGGGGAGCTGTTTTTT. The full variable domain, rest sourced from reference TRBV2 and TRBJ2-2, is EPEVTQTPSHQVTQMGQEVILRCVPISNHLYFYWYRQILGQKVEFLVSFYNNEISEKSEIFDDQFSVERPDGSNFTLKIRSTKLEDSAMYFCASIPWTGDTGELFFGEGSRLTVL.

The rearrangement uses TRBV4-3 and TRBJ1-5, with no clear D. Germline lookup yields CDR1 LGHNA and CDR2 YSLEER. Trimming cost V 0 bases and J 5 bases, with 11 bases left between them. This CDR3 is 15 amino acids long. CDR3 DNA: TGCGCCAGCAGCCAAGATACCGGAGGGCATCAGCCCCAGCATTTT. This gives the protein CASSQDTGGHQPQHF.

This clone has just a few counts. CDR3 residues: CASRLTGGVWGTEAFF. CDR3 nucleotides: TGTGCCAGCAGGTTGACAGGGGGCGTTTGGGGCACTGAAGCTTTCTTT. The V call is TRBV5-6, the J call TRBJ1-1, with 10 nucleotides matching TRBD1. The V and J ends lost 5 bases and 4 bases, in that order; junction bases with no gene match: 11. Looked up from germline, CDR1 is SGHDT and CDR2 is YYEEEE. CDR3 length: 16 amino acids.

The CDR3 sequence: CASSFPTGNYGYTF. The CDR3 DNA reads TGTGCCAGCAGCTTTCCGACAGGGAACTATGGCTACACCTTC. This chain links TRBV7-9 with TRBJ1-2, with TRBD1 identical over 7 bases. After removal of 3 bases from V and 2 bases from J, the junction contained 3 bases not matched to a gene. The CDR3 is made up of 14 amino acids. CDR1 is SEHNR and CDR2 is FQNEAQ in the germline V gene (reference sequence).

This clone has more than one count but fewer than ten. The rearrangement links TRBV19 to TRBJ2-7; 7 bases map to TRBD1. V gave up 4 bases and J gave up 1 base; unmatched junction bases: 13. CDR1 and CDR2 (germline): LNHDA, SQIVND (reference sequence). CDR3 length: 17 amino acids. CDR3 amino acids: CASSSPPGQQSSYEQYF. The CDR3 DNA follows: TGTGCCAGTAGTAGCCCCCCGGGACAGCAGTCATCCTACGAGCAGTACTTC.

This clone turned up a few times. The gene calls are TRBV4-2 and TRBJ2-7; 7 nucleotides agree with TRBD2. V lost 4 bases and J lost 0; bases outside the gene matches: 9. In germline, CDR1 is LGHNA, CDR2 YNFKEQ. The CDR3 extends over 16 amino acids. CDR3 DNA sequence: TGTGCCAGCAGCCGTGCTTCTAGCGGCGTCTCCTACGAGCAGTACTTC. Amino acids: CASSRASSGVSYEQYF.

This clone was seen only a few times. The CDR3 loop reads CASSPFSGTSTDTQYF. The DNA of the CDR3 is TGTGCCAGCTCACCATTCAGCGGGACTAGCACAGATACGCAGTATTTT. The chain is built from TRBV18 and TRBJ2-3; 7 nucleotides agree with TRBD2. Germline trimming cut 2 bases from V and 0 bases from J; bases unmatched to any gene: 5. Germline loops: CDR1 KGHSH, CDR2 LQKENI. This CDR3 spans 16 amino acids.

This clone appeared a few times. The CDR3 sequence is CASSPLGGRYPIGANVLTF. For the CDR3, the DNA is TGTGCCAGCAGCCCCCTTGGGGGGAGGTACCCCATTGGGGCCAACGTCCTGACTTTC. The rearrangement uses TRBV7-3 and TRBJ2-6; perhaps TRBD2 as D (6 bases). The CDR3 has 19 amino acids. The V end was cut by 5 bases, the J end by 3 bases, with 23 bases between. Germline values: CDR1 SGHTA, CDR2 FQGTGA. The full variable domain, with the rest looked up from reference TRBV7-3 and TRBJ2-6, is GAGVSQTPSNKVTEKGKYVELRCDPISGHTALYWYRQSLGQGPEFLIYFQGTGAADDSGLPNDRFFAVRPEGSVSTLKIQRTERGDSAVYLCASSPLGGRYPIGANVLTFGAGSRLTVL.

Only one count was recorded for this clone. The V call is TRBV5-5, the J call TRBJ2-3; maybe TRBD2 (6 bases). This CDR3 contains 15 residues. The germline CDR1 and CDR2 sequences are SGHKS and YYEKEE (reference sequence). Trimming pared 2 bases from V and 1 base from J, leaving 11 bases between. Written as DNA, the CDR3 is TGTGCCAGCAGCTTATACGGGAGCGGCACAGATACGCAGTATTTT. This sequence encodes CASSLYGSGTDTQYF. Together with reference TRBV5-5 and TRBJ2-3, the CDR3 gives the full variable domain: DAGVTQSPTHLIKTRGQQVTLRCSPISGHKSVSWYQQVLGQGPQFIFQYYEKEERGRGNFPDRFSARQFPNYSSELNVNALLLGDSALYLCASSLYGSGTDTQYFGPGTRLTVL.

This chain joins TRBV6-5 and TRBJ2-7; possibly TRBD2 for D (5 bases). Germline assignment: CDR1 MNHEY and CDR2 SVGAGI. CDR3 length equals 15 residues. V was clipped by 1 base and J by 3 bases, with 13 bases between them. The CDR3 sequence is CASSYLLGLDYEQYF. CDR3 in DNA: TGTGCCAGCAGTTACTTGTTAGGACTCGACTACGAGCAGTACTTC.

This chain links TRBV5-4 with TRBJ2-7; 7 nucleotides line up with TRBD1. With 3 bases clipped from V and 0 bases from J, the junction kept 6 bases outside the gene matches. Germline V gives CDR1 SGHNT, CDR2 YYREEE (reference sequence). CDR3 length equals 15 residues. CDR3 sequence reads: CASSSMTGSSYEQYF. The CDR3 bases are TGTGCCAGCAGCTCCATGACAGGGAGCTCCTACGAGCAGTACTTC.